A single sample is the source of the 14 T cell receptor beta chains below, sequenced in a study of patients and donors after allogeneic stem cell transplantation. TCRdb re-called the RT-PCR reads through MiXCR, storing one row per CDR3 protein. Of about 1,900 distinct CDR3 sequences in the sample, approximately 4.8% were seen once. The sequenced sample consisted of blood, either unsorted or a sorted T cell fraction (not recorded which). These receptor sequences come from a human donor who was either an allogeneic HSCT recipient or a stem cell or donor lymphocyte infusion donor (not recorded which). It is not recorded whose cells these are; they may come from a transplant donor.

This clonotype qualifies as medium-sized. This rearrangement joins TRBV29-1 to TRBJ2-1; D not resolved. Germline V gene data show CDR1 as SQVTM and CDR2 as ANQGSEA. The CDR3 has 15 residues. Between the trimmed V and J ends, which lost 8 bases and 3 bases, there was a span of 20 bases. The CDR3 DNA is TGCAGCCCAAAATGGCGGTTTGGGTGCTACAATGAGCAGTTCTTC. Amino acid sequence: CSPKWRFGCYNEQFF.

This clonotype is medium-sized by share. An end of the junction does not agree with germline; a read error may underlie this. The chain links TRBV7-7 to TRBJ2-2; unclear D gene. The length of the CDR3 is 12 residues. Germline V lookup: CDR1 SSHAT, CDR2 FNYEAQ (reference sequence). CDR3 in DNA: TGTGCTAGCAGCTTGGTCGGCGGGGAGCTGTTTTTT. Its protein is CASSLVGGELFF.

The chain joins TRBV7-2 to TRBJ2-1, with TRBD2 identical over 10 bases. The CDR3 is made up of 15 amino acids. The germline CDR1 and CDR2 sequences are SGHTA and FQGNSA. After removal of 3 bases from V and 2 bases from J, the junction contained 1 base not matched to a gene. CDR3 sequence: CASSFTSGTYNEQFF. The CDR3 DNA reads as TGTGCCAGCAGCTTTACTAGCGGGACCTACAATGAGCAGTTCTTC.

This clonotype was picked up a small number of times. V gene TRBV29-1 combines with J gene TRBJ1-1, with 9 positions matching TRBD1. Losses at the gene ends were 5 bases for V and 5 bases for J; bases not matched to a gene: 6. The CDR3 totals 13 residues. Germline loops: CDR1 SQVTM, CDR2 ANQGSEA. CDR3 sequence (DNA): TGCAGCGTTAAGACAGGGGGAGATACTGAAGCTTTCTTT. This translates into CSVKTGGDTEAFF.

Within the sample, this clonotype is medium-sized (0.01 to 0.1%). The rearrangement uses TRBV12-2 and TRBJ2-7; the table's D call, TRBD1, has no DNA check behind it. TRBV12-2 is a recognized pseudogene. The CDR3 covers 15 residues. CDR3 region: CASRLGIGNPYEQYF. The CDR3 bases are TGTGCAAGTCGCTTAGGGATCGGGAATCCCTACGAGCAGTACTTC.

The V gene is TRBV12-3 or TRBV12-4, the J gene TRBJ2-2; TRBD2 matches 9 bases. Trimming took 6 bases from V and 4 from J; bases not matched to a gene: 9. The CDR3 contains 16 residues. This CDR3 is CASSDAGGPSTGELFF. In nucleotides, the CDR3 is TGTGCCAGCAGCGACGCGGGAGGGCCTAGCACCGGGGAGCTGTTTTTT.

By sample share, this clonotype is medium-sized. V usage is TRBV7-2 and J usage is TRBJ2-3; no clear D gene. Trimming took 3 bases from V and 0 from J, leaving 1 base between them. CDR3 length: 12 amino acids. From germline, CDR1 is SGHTA and CDR2 FQGNSA. The CDR3 spells CASSFSTDTQYF. The CDR3 DNA reads as TGTGCCAGCAGCTTTAGCACAGATACGCAGTATTTT.

The sample holds a few counts of this clonotype. The chain has TRBV7-3 and TRBJ2-1; D not certain. Germline lookup yields CDR1 SGHTA and CDR2 FQGTGA. V lost 8 bases and J lost 1, with 12 bases in between. The CDR3 has 14 amino acids. CDR3 bases: TGTGCCAGCTCCCGGGCTGGTTCCTACAATGAGCAGTTCTTC. Its protein is CASSRAGSYNEQFF.

This clonotype turned up a few times. The CDR3 loop is CASAGSSYEQYF. CDR3 nucleotides: TGCGCCAGCGCCGGGAGTTCCTACGAGCAGTACTTC. This chain connects TRBV5-1 to TRBJ2-7; a weak D match, TRBD2 (6 bases). The V gene lost 7 bases and the J gene lost 1 base, with 9 bases spanning the gap. The CDR3 is made up of 12 amino acids. CDR1 and CDR2 from the germline V gene are SGHRS and YFSETQ.

This clonotype came up a few times. V gene TRBV2 combines with J gene TRBJ1-6; a weak D match, TRBD1 (6 bases). Trimming pared 1 base from V and 5 bases from J, leaving 9 bases between. The CDR3 is 15 amino acids. CDR1 and CDR2 from the germline V gene are SNHLY and FYNNEI. The CDR3 is CASSEVAGDNSPLHF. Written as DNA, the CDR3 is TGTGCCAGCAGTGAAGTAGCAGGGGATAATTCACCCCTCCACTTT.

The rearrangement joins TRBV7-2 to TRBJ2-5, with D possibly TRBD2 on 5 matching bases. The CDR3 loop spans 13 amino acids. Germline V gene data show CDR1 as SGHTA and CDR2 as FQGNSA. Trimming took off 7 bases at V and 2 bases at J, with 11 bases between the two ends. The CDR3 sequence is CASTLRLQETQYF. CDR3 in DNA: TGTGCCAGCACCTTGAGACTACAAGAGACCCAGTACTTC.

Sample share makes this clonotype medium-sized. The V and J genes are TRBV23-1 and TRBJ2-1; TRBD1 aligns across 7 bases. TRBV23-1 is an open reading frame whose function is uncertain. The ends lost 7 bases at V and 8 bases at J; junction bases unmatched: 8. This CDR3 spans 13 amino acids. CDR3 region: CASIPDRPHEQFF. Written as DNA, the CDR3 is TGCGCCAGCATTCCGGACAGGCCGCATGAGCAGTTCTTC.

This clonotype is categorized as medium-sized. The chain carries TRBV6-5 and TRBJ2-7, with 11 bases that match TRBD2. Germline-derived CDR1 and CDR2 are MNHEY and SVGAGI. The CDR3 covers 16 residues. The J segment lost 4 bases and the V segment lost 4 bases, leaving 9 bases of the junction unmatched. As DNA, the CDR3 is TGTGCCAGCAGTTTGGGACTAGCGGCTTCTCTATACGAGCAGTACTTC. Residues: CASSLGLAASLYEQYF.

This clonotype rates as medium-sized. The V call is TRBV19, the J call TRBJ2-5; no clear D gene. CDR3 length: 12 residues. Germline V gene sequence: CDR1 LNHDA, CDR2 SQIVND (reference sequence). The ends were cut back, 5 bases at V and 5 bases at J, with 9 bases in the middle. The CDR3 spells CASSFDLETQYF. The DNA for the CDR3 is TGTGCCAGTAGTTTCGATTTGGAGACCCAGTACTTC. Combining the CDR3 with reference TRBV19 and TRBJ2-5 gives the whole variable domain DGGITQSPKYLFRKEGQNVTLSCEQNLNHDAMYWYRQDPGQGLRLIYYSQIVNDFQKGDIAEGYSVSREKKESFPLTVTSAQKNPTAFYLCASSFDLETQYFGPGTRLLVL.